These T cell receptor beta chains were read from a single sample in a study of beta chain features in type 1 diabetes. Libraries were prepared by immunoSEQ multiplex PCR; TCRdb keeps only in-frame clonotypes and omits some of them. The table lists over 650,000 clones, over 13% of them singletons. The source material was naive CD4+ T cells from blood. The receptors stem from a man aged 18 to 30 with type 1 diabetes. CDR3s include the opening cysteine and the closing phenylalanine or tryptophan. D genes are given only for firm matches. For some rows the clone size is stated as once, few or many, or as a class when expanded; others skip it.

clone_size d_call j_call v_call cdr3_nt cdr3_aa
few TRBD1 TRBJ2-5 TRBV30 TGTGCCTGGAGGCTTGACAGGGCAGAGACCCAGTACTTC CAWRLDRAETQYF
. TRBD1 TRBJ2-7 TRBV6-5 TGTGCCAGCAGTTACTCCTACAGGGGGCGAACCTACGAGCAGTACTTC CASSYSYRGRTYEQYF
few TRBD2 TRBJ2-7 TRBV9 TGTGCCAGCAGCGAGGGACTAGCGGCCTACGAGCAGTACTTC CASSEGLAAYEQYF
few . TRBJ2-7 TRBV18 TGTGCCAGCTCAGGGAACCTACTCTCCTACGAGCAGTACTTC CASSGNLLSYEQYF
. . TRBJ1-1 TRBV7-6 TGTGCCAGCAGCTCGGCTGGCACTGAAGCTTTCTTT CASSSAGTEAFF
. . TRBJ2-1 TRBV29-1 TGCAGCACTGCTGACAGTTGGGGGAACAATGAGCAGTTCTTC CSTADSWGNNEQFF
. TRBD2 TRBJ2-1 TRBV4-1 TGCGCCAGCAGCCAAGCTCGACTAGCGGACAATGAGCAGTTCTTC CASSQARLADNEQFF
. . TRBJ2-5 TRBV6-5 TGTGCCAGCAGTTACTCCCATGGCAGCAGCCAAGAGACCCAGTACTTC CASSYSHGSSQETQYF
few . TRBJ1-3 TRBV30 TGTGCCTGGAGTGTACGAGGACTCCCCTCTGGAAACACCATATATTTT CAWSVRGLPSGNTIYF
. TRBD1 TRBJ1-1 TRBV7-9 TGTGCCAGCAGCCCAACCGGACAGGGGCGAAAAGCTTTCTTT CASSPTGQGRKAFF
. . TRBJ2-7 TRBV6-5 TGTGCCAGCACTCAGGACAGCCTACCCTACGAGCAGTACTTC CASTQDSLPYEQYF
. . TRBJ2-3 TRBV6-5 TGTGCCAGCAGTTACCCTTTGGAGCAGCTCACAGATACGCAGTATTTT CASSYPLEQLTDTQYF
. . TRBJ1-5 TRBV19 TGTGCCAGTAGGGCTGCGGGTTCTCAGCCCCAGCATTTT CASRAAGSQPQHF
few . TRBJ2-5 TRBV6-5 TGTGCCAGCAGTTACCAAATGGGAGAGACCCAGTACTTC CASSYQMGETQYF
. TRBD1 TRBJ2-3 TRBV9 TGTGCCAGCAGCCCCCGACCGGGACAGGGGTTCACAGATACGCAGTATTTT CASSPRPGQGFTDTQYF
few . TRBJ2-5 TRBV5-1 TGCGCCAGCAGCTCCGGGACATTACAAGAGACCCAGTACTTC CASSSGTLQETQYF
few TRBD1 TRBJ2-1 TRBV29-1 TGCAGCGTTGAAGGGGCAGGGGGCTACAATGAGCAGTTCTTC CSVEGAGGYNEQFF
. . TRBJ1-1 TRBV30 TGTGCCTGGAGCCGGGGGCCAGGGATGAACACTGAAGCTTTCTTT CAWSRGPGMNTEAFF
few . TRBJ2-5 TRBV4-2 TGTGCCAGCAGCAGATCCCAAGAGACCCAGTACTTC CASSRSQETQYF
. TRBD2 TRBJ2-2 TRBV4-2 TGTGCCAGCAGCCAGACCCTAGGACTAGCGGGGAACACCGGGGAGCTGTTTTTT CASSQTLGLAGNTGELFF
few TRBD1 TRBJ1-4 TRBV4-1 TGCGCCAGCAGCCTCGGACAGGGGGCTTCGGGTGAAAAACTGTTTTTT CASSLGQGASGEKLFF
few . TRBJ2-3 TRBV5-1 TGCGCCAGCAGCTTGGATGGGGCAGATACGCAGTATTTT CASSLDGADTQYF